The entry that follows covers one T cell receptor (beta chain) sequence. This specimen belongs to a study of blood T cell repertoires in COVID-19. The germline V and J ends were trimmed by 9 bases and 3 bases, with 10 bases remaining between them. The length of the CDR3 is 13 residues. Germline CDR1 KGHDR, CDR2 SFDVKD. The assay was immunoSEQ multiplex PCR, and TCRdb's table has in-frame clones only and misses some. The data hold approximately 170,000 clones, with about 80% observed a single time. This sequence originates from a man aged 65 to 85 with active or convalescent COVID-19. Input material: peripheral blood. This chain uses TRBV24-1 with TRBJ2-2, with D possibly TRBD1 on 6 matching bases. The CDR3 reads CATGQIYTGELFF. CDR3 nucleotides: TGTGCCACCGGACAGATATACACCGGGGAGCTGTTTTTT.